This TCR beta chain was sequenced in a study of cytomegalovirus exposure and HLA in healthy donors. General study points: The majority of CMV-associated TCR beta chains were reported as apparently HLA-restricted in a later analysis.

The CDR3 sequence is 13 residues long. Trimming removed 6 bases from V and 2 bases from J; junction bases left unmatched: 4. CDR1 and CDR2 from the germline V gene are SQVTM and ANQGSEA. PCR primers comprised 60 Vbeta and 13 Jbeta primers. TCRdb's table, derived via immunoSEQ multiplex PCR, lists solely in-frame clones and lacks some. The profile covers approximately 150,000 clones, with 78% appearing a single time and approximately 1.5% taken by the ten largest. For this clone: What it binds is not known.

The V and J genes are TRBV29-1 and TRBJ1-2, with 9 bases identical to TRBD1. Material: PBMCs. The sequence was collected from a woman under 30 in good health and CMV-seronegative. The CDR3 reads CSVPGTGNYGYTF. CDR3 sequence (DNA): TGCAGCGTCCCCGGGACAGGGAACTATGGCTACACCTTC. The entire variable domain, with the rest obtained from reference TRBV29-1 and TRBJ1-2, is as follows: SAVISQKPSRDICQRGTSLTIQCQVDSQVTMMFWYRQQPGQSLTLIATANQGSEATYESGFVIDKFPISRPNLTFSTLTVSNMSPEDSSIYLCSVPGTGNYGYTFGSGTRLTVV.